Below are 7 T cell receptor beta chains sequenced from a single sample in a study of control samples from healthy donors and cancer patients. Profiling relied on immunoSEQ multiplex PCR, and the TCRdb table lists in-frame clones only, not all of them. Of approximately 150,000 clones listed, less than 95% are singletons. Sequencing was performed on blood. These TCRs come from a man aged 18 to 35 in good health.

The CDR3 is CASSTELGGNQPQHF. The CDR3 DNA sequence: TGTGCCAGTAGTACAGAACTGGGGGGCAATCAGCCCCAGCATTTT. The chain couples TRBV19 to TRBJ1-5, with D possibly matching TRBD1 (5 bases). CDR1 is LNHDA and CDR2 is SQIVND in the germline V gene (reference sequence). The CDR3 has 15 amino acids. Trimming shortened V by 4 bases and J by 2 bases, and 12 bases separated the two germline ends.

The chain recombines TRBV7-6 with TRBJ2-5; D may be TRBD1 (6 bases). This CDR3 comprises 16 residues. Germline V CDR1 and CDR2: SGHVS, FNYEAQ. V lost 2 bases to trimming and J lost 2 bases, with 15 bases between them. For the CDR3, the DNA is TGTGCCAGCAGCTTAAAGGGCCCACAGGGTCAAGAGACCCAGTACTTC. As protein: CASSLKGPQGQETQYF.

V and J are TRBV6-5 and TRBJ1-1; TRBD1 is a possible D gene (6 bases). CDR1 is MNHEY, CDR2 SVGAGI, per germline. The CDR3 length is 15 residues. V was clipped by 4 bases and J by 0 bases, with 12 bases between them. Written as DNA, the CDR3 is TGTGCCAGCAGTTTTACAGGGACTGTGAACACTGAAGCTTTCTTT. Translating gives CASSFTGTVNTEAFF.

V is TRBV6-5 and J is TRBJ1-6; D gene uncertain. Germline CDR1 and CDR2: MNHEY and SVGAGI. V lost 5 bases, J lost 7 bases, and 12 bases lay in between. This CDR3 has 14 amino acids. The CDR3 loop reads CASSPTSLNSPLHF. The CDR3 region has the DNA TGTGCCAGCAGTCCGACAAGTCTCAATTCACCCCTCCACTTT.

The rearrangement joins TRBV9 to TRBJ1-2, with TRBD1 identical over 9 bases. The CDR3 consists of 17 residues. The germline V gene encodes CDR1 SGDLS and CDR2 YYNGEE. After removal of 0 bases from V and 4 bases from J, the junction contained 10 bases not matched to a gene. CDR3 region: CASSVAWRQGDRYGYTF. The CDR3 coding sequence is TGTGCCAGCAGCGTAGCTTGGAGACAGGGGGATCGCTATGGCTACACCTTC.

J is TRBJ1-1 and V is TRBV12-3 or TRBV12-4; D gene uncertain. The CDR3 sequence is 11 residues long. V was trimmed by 6 bases and J by 8 bases, leaving 10 bases between them. The CDR3 protein is CASSTVYEAFF. The CDR3 bases are TGTGCCAGCAGCACAGTATACGAAGCTTTCTTT.

The chain is built from TRBV7-3 and TRBJ1-2; tentatively, D is TRBD1 (5 bases). CDR3 size: 16 residues. With 2 bases removed from V and 4 bases from J, the gap between germline ends came to 17 bases. The germline gives CDR1 SGHTA, CDR2 FQGTGA. CDR3 bases: TGTGCCAGCAGCTTAGGAGGGCCGGGAAGGGGCTATGGCTACACCTTC. Translated, it gives CASSLGGPGRGYGYTF.